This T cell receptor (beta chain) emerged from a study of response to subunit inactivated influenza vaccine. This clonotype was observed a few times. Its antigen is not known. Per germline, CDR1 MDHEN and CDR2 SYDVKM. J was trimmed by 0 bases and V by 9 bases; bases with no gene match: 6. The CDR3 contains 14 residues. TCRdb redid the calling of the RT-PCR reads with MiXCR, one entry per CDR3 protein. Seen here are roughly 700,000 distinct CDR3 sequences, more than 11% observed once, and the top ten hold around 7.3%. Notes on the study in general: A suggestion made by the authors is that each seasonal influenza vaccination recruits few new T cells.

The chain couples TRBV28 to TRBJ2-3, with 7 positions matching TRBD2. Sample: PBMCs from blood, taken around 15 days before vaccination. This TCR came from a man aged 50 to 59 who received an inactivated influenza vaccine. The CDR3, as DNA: TGTGCCAGTCTAGCGGCCTCTAGCACAGATACGCAGTATTTT. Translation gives CASLAASSTDTQYF.